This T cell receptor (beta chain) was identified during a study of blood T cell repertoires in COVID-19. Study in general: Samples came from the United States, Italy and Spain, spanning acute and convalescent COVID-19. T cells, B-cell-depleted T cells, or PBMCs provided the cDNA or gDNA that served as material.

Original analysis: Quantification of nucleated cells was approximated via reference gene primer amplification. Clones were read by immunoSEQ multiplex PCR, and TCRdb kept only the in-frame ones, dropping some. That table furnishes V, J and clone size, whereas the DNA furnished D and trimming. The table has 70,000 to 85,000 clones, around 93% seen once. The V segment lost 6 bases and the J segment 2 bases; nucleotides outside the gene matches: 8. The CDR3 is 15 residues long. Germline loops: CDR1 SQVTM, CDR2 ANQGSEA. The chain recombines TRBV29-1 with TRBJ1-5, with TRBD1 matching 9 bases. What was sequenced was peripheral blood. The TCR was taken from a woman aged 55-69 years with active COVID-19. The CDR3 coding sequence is TGCAGCGTGCCAAAGGACAGGGGAGGCAATCAGCCCCAGCATTTT. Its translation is CSVPKDRGGNQPQHF. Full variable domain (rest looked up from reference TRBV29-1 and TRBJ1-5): SAVISQKPSRDICQRGTSLTIQCQVDSQVTMMFWYRQQPGQSLTLIATANQGSEATYESGFVIDKFPISRPNLTFSTLTVSNMSPEDSSIYLCSVPKDRGGNQPQHFGDGTRLSIL.